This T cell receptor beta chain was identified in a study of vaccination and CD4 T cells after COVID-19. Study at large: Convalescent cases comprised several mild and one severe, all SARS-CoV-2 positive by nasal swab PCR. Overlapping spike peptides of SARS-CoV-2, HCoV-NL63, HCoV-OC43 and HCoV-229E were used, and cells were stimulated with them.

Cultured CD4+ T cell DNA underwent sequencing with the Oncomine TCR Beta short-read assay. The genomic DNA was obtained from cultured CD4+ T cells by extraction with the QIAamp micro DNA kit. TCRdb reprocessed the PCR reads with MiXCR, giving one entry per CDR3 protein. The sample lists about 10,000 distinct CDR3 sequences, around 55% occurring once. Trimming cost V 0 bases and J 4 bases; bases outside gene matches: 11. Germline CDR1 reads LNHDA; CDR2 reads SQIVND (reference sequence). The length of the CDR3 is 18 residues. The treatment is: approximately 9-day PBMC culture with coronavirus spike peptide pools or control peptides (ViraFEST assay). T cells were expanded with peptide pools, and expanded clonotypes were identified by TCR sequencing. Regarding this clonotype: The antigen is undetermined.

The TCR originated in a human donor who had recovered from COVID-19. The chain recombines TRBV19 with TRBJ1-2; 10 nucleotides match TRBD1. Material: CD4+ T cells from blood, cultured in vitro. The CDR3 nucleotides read TGTGCCAGTAGTATAGATGCGACCGGGACAGGGGTCTCCTATGGCTACACCTTC. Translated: CASSIDATGTGVSYGYTF. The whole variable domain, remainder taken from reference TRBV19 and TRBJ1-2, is DGGITQSPKYLFRKEGQNVTLSCEQNLNHDAMYWYRQDPGQGLRLIYYSQIVNDFQKGDIAEGYSVSREKKESFPLTVTSAQKNPTAFYLCASSIDATGTGVSYGYTFGSGTRLTVV.